This TCR beta chain was captured in a study of shared clonotypes between healthy human individuals. Across the whole study: Serving as donors were two women and a few men, whose ages spanned 18 to 49.

Germline CDR1 reads MGHRA; CDR2 reads YSYEKL. The ends lost 3 bases at V and 7 bases at J; junction bases unmatched: 15. The CDR3 sequence is 18 residues long. Study observations and caveats: Unshared clonotypes carried lower generation probabilities than those common to all four donors. Between a few donors, naive CD4 clonotypes were shared at a level of roughly 5.5%.

Splitting the CD4+ cells yielded a CD45RA+ naive subset and a CD45RA-negative memory subset. This clone was seen a few times. Antigen specificity is unknown. The same CDR3 can be traced to other DNA sequences in this sample. Generated by immunoSEQ multiplex PCR, the TCRdb table keeps only in-frame clones and is missing some. The table has 850,000 to 1,100,000 clones, around 77% seen once. The specimen was memory CD4+ T cells from PBMCs. Subset given: CD45RA-negative fraction. The chain employs TRBV4-1 and TRBJ2-2; 9 bases fit TRBD2. The receptor comes from a man between 18 and 29 years old in good health. Some clones in this sample may be carry-over from other donors' samples. CDR3 in DNA: TGCGCCAGCAGCCACCCCCGGGGCGGGAGGGCCCCAAGCGGGGAGCTGTTTTTT. It yields the protein CASSHPRGGRAPSGELFF.